This T cell receptor (beta chain) is from a study of blood T cell repertoires in COVID-19. Study background: The study drew acute and convalescent COVID-19 samples from the United States, Italy and Spain. T cells, B-cell-depleted T cells, or PBMCs supplied cDNA or gDNA.

Seattle enrolled patients during active infection and tracked them longitudinally. Per germline, CDR1 SQVTM and CDR2 ANQGSEA. The ends lost 7 bases at V and 8 bases at J; junction bases unmatched: 3. The CDR3 runs to 10 residues. How the authors handled the data: Amplification of reference gene primers was used by the study to estimate nucleated cell counts. Sequencing was performed with immunoSEQ multiplex PCR; in TCRdb, only in-frame clones are kept and a portion is missing. Clonal size and the V and J genes are those of that table, whereas D and trimming came from the DNA. The sample consists of some 360,000 clones, approximately 89% of them appearing once.

J is TRBJ1-1 and V is TRBV29-1; 8 nucleotides line up with TRBD1. The source is a woman in her fifties or sixties with COVID-19, enrolled during active disease. Material for sequencing was peripheral blood. CDR3 protein: CSAGDREAFF. The CDR3 coding sequence is TGCAGCGCCGGGGACAGGGAAGCTTTCTTT.